The T cell receptor (beta chain) described here comes from a study of preoperative IRX-2 immunotherapy in early breast cancer. The CDR3 loop spans 14 amino acids. CDR1 is KGHSH and CDR2 is LQKENI in the germline V gene. V was cut by 2 bases and J by 2 bases, with 10 bases left in between. Treatment reported: preoperative locoregional IRX-2 cytokine immunotherapy. Samples came from a phase Ib trial of preoperative locoregional IRX-2 cytokine immunotherapy. This clone was recorded only once. This table comes from immunoSEQ multiplex PCR, and its TCRdb copy is limited to in-frame clones, with some not included. The data show 30,000 or so clones, 70% to 85% seen once.

This TCR came from a human donor with breast cancer. The V call is TRBV18, the J call TRBJ2-7; D could derive from TRBD1 or TRBD2 (5 bases each). Sampling took place from a patient treated with IRX-2 immunotherapy. The chain's CDR3 is CASSPSGLAYEQYF. CDR3 in DNA: TGTGCCAGCTCACCATCGGGGCTAGCCTACGAGCAGTACTTC.